Listed below are T cell receptor beta chains from one sample, sequenced in a study of sequential checkpoint blockade in melanoma. Profiled with immunoSEQ multiplex PCR; TCRdb holds only in-frame clones, not every one. Of around 40,000 clones in the sample, roughly 88% were seen once. Sequencing used CD8+ T cells sorted from blood (inferred from file names), obtained from a patient given nivolumab and ipilimumab in sequence. Every receptor here comes from a human donor with melanoma. Both conserved end residues are part of each CDR3. A D gene is named only where the DNA matches it firmly. Rows give clone size only sometimes, using once, few, many, or a class for an expanded clone.

j_gene | len | abundance | v_gene | d_gene | CDR3aa | CDR3nt
TRBJ2-7 | 18 | NA | TRBV9 | TRBD2 | CASSVASGSSPGGGEQYF | TGTGCCAGCAGCGTAGCTAGCGGGAGTTCCCCTGGGGGAGGCGAGCAGTACTTC
TRBJ2-2 | 17 | NA | TRBV19 | NA | CASSIFFGVPTGGELFF | TGTGCCAGTAGTATTTTTTTCGGGGTCCCGACGGGCGGGGAGCTGTTTTTT
TRBJ2-3 | 15 | NA | TRBV9 | TRBD2 | CASSATSGRSDTQYF | TGTGCCAGCAGCGCAACTAGCGGGAGGTCAGATACGCAGTATTTT
TRBJ1-4 | 15 | few | TRBV7-6 | NA | CASSLDGGTNEKLFF | TGTGCCAGCAGCTTAGATGGGGGGACTAATGAAAAACTGTTTTTT
TRBJ1-5 | 15 | NA | TRBV19 | NA | CASKTGGGVNQPQHF | TGTGCCAGTAAGACGGGGGGTGGAGTCAATCAGCCCCAGCATTTT
TRBJ2-3 | 16 | few | TRBV10-1 | TRBD2 | CASSEGTSGVADTQYF | TGCGCCAGCAGTGAGGGGACTAGCGGAGTTGCAGATACGCAGTATTTT
TRBJ1-1 | 14 | NA | TRBV7-6 | NA | CASSLPGMNTEAFF | TGTGCCAGCAGCCTCCCAGGGATGAACACTGAAGCTTTCTTT
TRBJ2-5 | 15 | once | TRBV5-1 | NA | CASIILRCLYETQYF | TGCGCCAGCATAATACTCAGGTGCCTTTACGAGACCCAGTACTTC
TRBJ2-1 | 15 | NA | TRBV29-1 | NA | CSVEAVAASYNEQFF | TGCAGCGTTGAAGCTGTAGCGGCAAGCTACAATGAGCAGTTCTTC
TRBJ2-2 | 12 | NA | TRBV13 | NA | CASRENTGELFF | TGTGCCAGTCGGGAAAACACCGGGGAGCTGTTTTTT
TRBJ2-3 | 15 | NA | TRBV9 | NA | CASSVAGWGTDTQYF | TGTGCCAGCAGCGTAGCAGGATGGGGCACAGATACGCAGTATTTT
TRBJ2-1 | 16 | NA | TRBV15 | TRBD2 | CATSSRSGSVGNEQFF | TGTGCCACCAGCAGCCGGAGCGGGAGCGTAGGAAATGAGCAGTTCTTC
TRBJ1-2 | 15 | NA | TRBV6-5 | TRBD1 | CASSTGQGAGYGYTF | TGTGCCAGCAGTACGGGACAGGGGGCCGGGTATGGCTACACCTTC
TRBJ1-1 | 15 | NA | TRBV27 | NA | CASSLLTWGNTEAFF | TGTGCCAGCAGCTTATTGACGTGGGGCAACACTGAAGCTTTCTTT
TRBJ2-1 | 15 | NA | TRBV19 | NA | CASSIEEGYVHEQFF | TGTGCCAGTAGTATTGAGGAGGGATATGTCCATGAGCAGTTCTTC
TRBJ1-1 | 11 | NA | TRBV27 | TRBD1 | CASRGQGKAFF | TGTGCCAGCAGGGGACAGGGAAAAGCTTTCTTT
TRBJ2-7 | 16 | NA | TRBV27 | TRBD2 | CASSLNSGRVDYEQYF | TGTGCCAGCAGTTTAAATAGCGGGAGGGTTGACTACGAGCAGTACTTC
TRBJ2-7 | 16 | NA | TRBV7-9 | TRBD1 | CASSQALRDRVYEQYF | TGTGCCAGCAGTCAAGCCCTCCGGGACAGAGTCTACGAGCAGTACTTC
TRBJ1-1 | 14 | NA | TRBV5-1 | TRBD1 | CASSRGQMNTEAFF | TGCGCCAGCAGCCGGGGACAGATGAACACTGAAGCTTTCTTT
TRBJ2-1 | 13 | NA | TRBV9 | NA | CASSVISLSEQFF | TGTGCCAGCAGCGTAATCTCCCTTAGTGAGCAGTTCTTC
TRBJ2-1 | 15 | NA | TRBV19 | TRBD2 | CASSRIAGDYNEQFF | TGTGCCAGTAGTAGAATAGCGGGAGATTACAATGAGCAGTTCTTC
TRBJ1-3 | 14 | few | TRBV7-2 | NA | CASSLGYSGNTIYF | TGTGCCAGCAGCTTAGGCTACTCTGGAAACACCATATATTTT
TRBJ2-7 | 14 | NA | TRBV10-1 | TRBD2 | CASSVALAGGEQYF | TGCGCCAGCAGTGTCGCACTAGCGGGAGGCGAGCAGTACTTC
TRBJ1-3 | 16 | NA | TRBV5-8 | NA | CASSLATGYSGNTIYF | TGTGCCAGCAGCTTGGCCACGGGGTACTCTGGAAACACCATATATTTT
TRBJ2-2 | 16 | once | TRBV7-6 | TRBD1 | CASSFGQGALKGELFF | TGTGCCAGCAGCTTCGGACAGGGGGCGCTTAAAGGGGAGCTGTTTTTT
TRBJ1-5 | 15 | NA | TRBV28 | NA | CASRGMDYGNQPQHF | TGTGCCAGCAGGGGAATGGACTATGGCAATCAGCCCCAGCATTTT
TRBJ1-5 | 18 | NA | TRBV7-2 | NA | CASSLYPLLQDRNQPQHF | TGTGCCAGCAGCTTATACCCCCTTTTGCAGGATCGCAATCAGCCCCAGCATTTT
TRBJ2-1 | 15 | NA | TRBV9 | TRBD2 | CASSVDGRGYNEQFF | TGTGCCAGCAGCGTAGACGGGAGGGGCTACAATGAGCAGTTCTTC
TRBJ1-4 | 14 | once | TRBV27 | NA | CASSPLLFPEKLFF | TGTGCCAGCAGTCCCCTGCTATTCCCAGAAAAACTGTTTTTT
TRBJ1-1 | 14 | NA | TRBV30 | TRBD1 | CAWSTGQGFAEAFF | TGTGCCTGGAGTACGGGACAGGGGTTTGCTGAAGCTTTCTTT
TRBJ2-3 | 16 | NA | TRBV18 | TRBD1 | CASSTSGTGATDTQYF | TGTGCCAGCTCAACATCCGGGACAGGGGCCACAGATACGCAGTATTTT
TRBJ2-7 | 14 | few | TRBV28 | TRBD2 | CASNRLAAFYEQYF | TGTGCCAGCAATCGACTAGCGGCCTTTTACGAGCAGTACTTC
TRBJ2-5 | 15 | NA | TRBV7-9 | NA | CASSSRVGLQETQYF | TGTGCCAGCAGCTCCCGCGTGGGGCTCCAAGAGACCCAGTACTTC
TRBJ1-3 | 17 | NA | TRBV27 | NA | CASSLVMGTHSGNTIYF | TGTGCCAGCAGTTTGGTTATGGGGACACACTCTGGAAACACCATATATTTT
TRBJ2-5 | 17 | NA | TRBV11-2 | TRBD1 | CASSLGGAQGAGETQYF | TGTGCCAGCAGCTTAGGAGGTGCACAGGGGGCGGGAGAGACCCAGTACTTC